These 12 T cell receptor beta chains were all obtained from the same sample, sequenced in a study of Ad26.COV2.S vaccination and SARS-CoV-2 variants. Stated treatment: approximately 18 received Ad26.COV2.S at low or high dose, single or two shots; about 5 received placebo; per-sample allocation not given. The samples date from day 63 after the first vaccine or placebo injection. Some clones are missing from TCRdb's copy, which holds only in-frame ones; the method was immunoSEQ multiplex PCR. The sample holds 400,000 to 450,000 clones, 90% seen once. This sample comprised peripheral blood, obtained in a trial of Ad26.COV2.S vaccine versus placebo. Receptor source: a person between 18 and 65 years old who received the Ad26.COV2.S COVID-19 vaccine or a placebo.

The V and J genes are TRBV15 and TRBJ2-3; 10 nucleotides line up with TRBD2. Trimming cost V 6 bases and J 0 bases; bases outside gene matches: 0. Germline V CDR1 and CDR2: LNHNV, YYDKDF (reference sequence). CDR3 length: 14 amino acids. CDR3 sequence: CATRTSGSTDTQYF. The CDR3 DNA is TGTGCCACCAGGACTAGCGGGAGCACAGATACGCAGTATTTT.

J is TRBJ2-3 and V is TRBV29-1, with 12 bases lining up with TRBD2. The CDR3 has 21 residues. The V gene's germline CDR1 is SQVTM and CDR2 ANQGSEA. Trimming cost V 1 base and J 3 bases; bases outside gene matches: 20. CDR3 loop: CSVEGYRDRTSTSGSTDTQYF. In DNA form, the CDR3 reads TGCAGCGTTGAAGGGTATAGGGACAGAACCTCGACTAGCGGGAGTACAGATACGCAGTATTTT.

Here the CDR3 reads CASSKQGKAGANVLTF. CDR3 sequence (DNA): TGTGCCAGCAGTAAACAGGGAAAGGCAGGGGCCAACGTCCTGACTTTC. V and J are TRBV7-3 and TRBJ2-6, with D possibly being TRBD1 (6 bases). V was pared by 6 bases and J by 4 bases, with 16 bases between. This CDR3 has 16 amino acids. CDR1 and CDR2 (germline): SGHTA, FQGTGA.

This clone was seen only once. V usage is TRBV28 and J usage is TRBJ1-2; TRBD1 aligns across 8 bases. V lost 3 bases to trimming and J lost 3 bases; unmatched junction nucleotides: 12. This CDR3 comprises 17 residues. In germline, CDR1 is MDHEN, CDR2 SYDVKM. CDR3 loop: CASSLETGVSQDYGYTF. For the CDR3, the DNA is TGTGCCAGCAGTTTGGAGACAGGGGTTTCCCAGGACTATGGCTACACCTTC.

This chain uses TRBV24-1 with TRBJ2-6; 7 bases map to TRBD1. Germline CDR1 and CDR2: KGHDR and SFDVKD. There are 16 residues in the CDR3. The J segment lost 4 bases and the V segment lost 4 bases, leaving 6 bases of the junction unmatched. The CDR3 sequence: CATSEADRVGANVLTF. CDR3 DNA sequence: TGTGCCACCAGTGAAGCCGACAGGGTCGGGGCCAACGTCCTGACTTTC.

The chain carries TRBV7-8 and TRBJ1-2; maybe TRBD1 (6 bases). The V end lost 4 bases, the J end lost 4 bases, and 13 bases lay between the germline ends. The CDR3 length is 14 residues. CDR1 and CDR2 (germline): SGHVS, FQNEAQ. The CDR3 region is CASSSRGRGYGYTF. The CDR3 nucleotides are TGTGCCAGCAGCTCAAGGGGGAGAGGCTATGGCTACACCTTC.

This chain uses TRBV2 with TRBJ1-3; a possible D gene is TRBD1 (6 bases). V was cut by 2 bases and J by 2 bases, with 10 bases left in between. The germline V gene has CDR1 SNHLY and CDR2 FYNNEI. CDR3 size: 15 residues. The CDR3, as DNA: TGTGCCAGCAGTGAAAGAACAGGGACTGGAAACACCATATATTTT. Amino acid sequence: CASSERTGTGNTIYF.

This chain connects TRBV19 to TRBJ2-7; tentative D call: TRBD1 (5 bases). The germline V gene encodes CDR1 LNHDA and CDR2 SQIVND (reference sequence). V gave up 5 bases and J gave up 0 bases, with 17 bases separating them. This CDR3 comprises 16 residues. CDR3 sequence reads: CASSWVTGASSYEQYF. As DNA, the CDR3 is TGTGCCAGTAGTTGGGTCACAGGAGCTAGCTCCTACGAGCAGTACTTC.

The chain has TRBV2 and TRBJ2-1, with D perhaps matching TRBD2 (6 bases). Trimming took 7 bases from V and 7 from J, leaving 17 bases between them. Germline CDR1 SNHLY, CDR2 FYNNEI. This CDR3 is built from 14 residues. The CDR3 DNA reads TGTGCCAGCATTATGGAGATGGGGGGTAATGAGCAGTTCTTC. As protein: CASIMEMGGNEQFF.

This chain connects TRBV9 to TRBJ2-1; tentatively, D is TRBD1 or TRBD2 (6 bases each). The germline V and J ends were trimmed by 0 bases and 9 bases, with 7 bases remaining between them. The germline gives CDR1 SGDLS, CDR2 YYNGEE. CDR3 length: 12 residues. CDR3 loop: CASSVEGGEQFF. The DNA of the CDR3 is TGTGCCAGCAGCGTAGAGGGGGGTGAGCAGTTCTTC.

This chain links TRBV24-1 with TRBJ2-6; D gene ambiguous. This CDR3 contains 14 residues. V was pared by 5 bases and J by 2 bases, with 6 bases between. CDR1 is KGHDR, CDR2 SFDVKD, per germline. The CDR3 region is CATSGSTGANVLTF. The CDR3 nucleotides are TGTGCCACCAGTGGTTCCACTGGGGCCAACGTCCTGACTTTC.

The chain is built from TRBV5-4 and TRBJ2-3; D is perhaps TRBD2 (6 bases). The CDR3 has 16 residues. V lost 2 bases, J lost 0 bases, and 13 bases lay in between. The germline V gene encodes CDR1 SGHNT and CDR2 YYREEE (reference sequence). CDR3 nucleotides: TGTGCCAGCAGCTTAAAGGTAGCGGTTAGCACAGATACGCAGTATTTT. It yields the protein CASSLKVAVSTDTQYF.